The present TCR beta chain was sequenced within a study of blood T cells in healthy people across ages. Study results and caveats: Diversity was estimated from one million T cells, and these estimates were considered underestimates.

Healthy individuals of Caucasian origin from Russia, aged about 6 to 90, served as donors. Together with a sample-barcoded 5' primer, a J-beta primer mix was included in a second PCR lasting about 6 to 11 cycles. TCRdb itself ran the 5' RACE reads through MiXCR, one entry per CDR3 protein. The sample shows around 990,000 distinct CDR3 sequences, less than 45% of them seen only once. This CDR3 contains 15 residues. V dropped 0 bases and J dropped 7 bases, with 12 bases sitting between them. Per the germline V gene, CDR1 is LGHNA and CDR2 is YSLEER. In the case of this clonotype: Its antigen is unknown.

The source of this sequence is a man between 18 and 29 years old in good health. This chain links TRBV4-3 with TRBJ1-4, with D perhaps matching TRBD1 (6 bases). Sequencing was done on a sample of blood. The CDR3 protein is CASSQDQGWSEKLFF. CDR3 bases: TGCGCCAGCAGCCAAGATCAGGGGTGGAGTGAAAAACTGTTTTTT.